This passage covers 2 T cell receptor beta chains from one sample sequenced in a study of shared clonotypes between healthy human individuals. Some clones are missing from TCRdb's copy, which holds only in-frame ones; the method was immunoSEQ multiplex PCR. The sample lists some 2 million clones; about 95% were seen once. Sample: naive CD4+ T cells sorted from blood. The subset here: CD45RA+ positively selected. These receptor sequences come from a man younger than 35 in good health.

The chain carries TRBV27 and TRBJ2-5, with 9 bases fitting TRBD2. Germline V gene sequence: CDR1 MNHEY, CDR2 SMNVEV (reference sequence). V was pared by 1 base and J by 2 bases, with 5 bases of the junction left unmatched. This CDR3 comprises 16 residues. In nucleotides, the CDR3 is TGTGCCAGCAGTTTATTTAGCGGGAGTTTTCAAGAGACCCAGTACTTC. Amino acids: CASSLFSGSFQETQYF.

The V and J genes are TRBV18 and TRBJ1-2, with D possibly matching TRBD1 (5 bases). This CDR3 spans 13 amino acids. Germline-derived CDR1 and CDR2 are KGHSH and LQKENI. The V and J ends lost 6 bases and 4 bases respectively, with 12 bases between them. The CDR3 protein is CASSATASYGYTF. CDR3 nucleotide sequence: TGTGCCAGCTCTGCGACAGCTTCCTATGGCTACACCTTC.